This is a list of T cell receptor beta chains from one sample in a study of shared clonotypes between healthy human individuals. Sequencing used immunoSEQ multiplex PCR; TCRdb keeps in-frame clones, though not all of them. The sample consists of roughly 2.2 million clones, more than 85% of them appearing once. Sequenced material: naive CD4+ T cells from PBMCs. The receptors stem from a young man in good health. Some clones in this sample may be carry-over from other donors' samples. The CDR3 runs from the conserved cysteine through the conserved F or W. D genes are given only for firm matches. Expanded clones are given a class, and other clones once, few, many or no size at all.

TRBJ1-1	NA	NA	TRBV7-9	CASSPRGTENTEAFF	TGTGCCAGCAGCCCTCGTGGGACCGAGAACACTGAAGCTTTCTTT
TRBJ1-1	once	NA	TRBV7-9	CASSFTRFPEPNTEAFF	TGTGCCAGCAGCTTTACCCGATTTCCGGAACCGAACACTGAAGCTTTCTTT
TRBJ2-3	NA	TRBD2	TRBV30	CAWSSGTSGSTDTQYF	TGTGCCTGGAGTTCCGGGACTAGCGGTAGCACAGATACGCAGTATTTT
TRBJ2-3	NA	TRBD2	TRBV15	CATSRGLAATTDTQYF	TGTGCCACCAGCAGAGGGCTAGCGGCAACCACAGATACGCAGTATTTT
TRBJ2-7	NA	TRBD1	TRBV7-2	CASSLSGQGTHEQYF	TGTGCCAGCAGCCTGTCGGGACAGGGTACCCACGAGCAGTACTTC
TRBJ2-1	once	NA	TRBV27	CASSLSSYNEQFF	TGTGCCAGCAGTTTAAGCTCCTACAATGAGCAGTTCTTC
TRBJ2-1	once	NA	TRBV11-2	CASSSALDPSYNEQFF	TGTGCCAGCAGCTCGGCGTTAGACCCCTCCTACAATGAGCAGTTCTTC
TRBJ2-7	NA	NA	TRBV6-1	CASSELGTNSYEQYF	TGTGCCAGCAGTGAATTGGGGACAAACTCCTACGAGCAGTACTTC
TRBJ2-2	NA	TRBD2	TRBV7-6	CASSLGLAEVGPGELFF	TGTGCCAGCAGCTTAGGACTAGCGGAGGTGGGGCCCGGGGAGCTGTTTTTT
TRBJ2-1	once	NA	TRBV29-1	CSGRVSSYNEQFF	TGCAGCGGGCGCGTGAGCTCCTACAATGAGCAGTTCTTC
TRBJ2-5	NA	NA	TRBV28	CASSLAGAEGETQYF	TGTGCCAGCAGTTTAGCAGGGGCAGAGGGGGAGACCCAGTACTTC
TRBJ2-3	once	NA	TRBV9	CASSVALGTDTQYF	TGTGCCAGCAGCGTAGCGCTGGGCACAGATACGCAGTATTTT
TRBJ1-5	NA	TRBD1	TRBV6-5	CASSYGGQSNQPQHF	TGTGCCAGCAGTTACGGGGGACAGAGCAATCAGCCCCAGCATTTT
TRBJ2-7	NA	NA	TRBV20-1	CSARDREQYF	TGCAGTGCTAGAGACCGCGAGCAGTACTTC
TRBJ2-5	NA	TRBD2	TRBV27	CASSLAGGPQTQYF	TGTGCCAGCAGTTTAGCGGGAGGGCCTCAGACCCAGTACTTC
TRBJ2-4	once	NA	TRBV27	CASSLTRARAKNIQYF	TGTGCCAGCAGTTTAACCCGCGCCCGAGCCAAAAACATTCAGTACTTC
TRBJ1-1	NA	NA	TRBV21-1	CASSTWVSARAAEAFF	TGTGCCAGCAGCACTTGGGTATCGGCCCGCGCGGCTGAAGCTTTCTTT
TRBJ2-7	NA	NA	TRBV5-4	CASSSGLRETSHEQYF	TGTGCCAGCAGCTCGGGTCTTCGGGAGACTTCCCACGAGCAGTACTTC
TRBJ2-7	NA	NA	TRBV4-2	CASSQDYSVYEQYF	TGTGCCAGCAGCCAAGACTACAGTGTCTACGAGCAGTACTTC
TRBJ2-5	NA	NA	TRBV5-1	CASSQGETQYF	TGCGCCAGCAGCCAAGGGGAGACCCAGTACTTC
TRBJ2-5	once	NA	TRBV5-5	CASSLADREETQYF	TGTGCCAGCAGCTTGGCGGACCGAGAAGAGACCCAGTACTTC
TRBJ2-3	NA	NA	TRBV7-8	CASSGAGGGGADTQYF	TGTGCCAGCAGCGGTGCTGGGGGCGGTGGGGCAGATACGCAGTATTTT
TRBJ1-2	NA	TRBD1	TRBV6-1	CASSENGRGTYGYTF	TGTGCCAGCAGTGAAAACGGCAGGGGGACCTATGGCTACACCTTC
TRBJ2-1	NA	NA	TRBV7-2	CASSFLLTEQFF	TGTGCCAGCAGCTTTTTGTTAACAGAGCAGTTCTTC
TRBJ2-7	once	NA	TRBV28	CASSLTVSEQYF	TGTGCCAGCAGTTTGACAGTTAGCGAGCAGTACTTC
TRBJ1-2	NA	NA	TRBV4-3	CASSQKRDNYGYTF	TGCGCCAGCAGCCAAAAGAGGGATAACTATGGCTACACCTTC
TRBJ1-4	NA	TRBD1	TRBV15	CATSRRPGQTLGDEKLFF	TGTGCCACCAGCAGACGGCCGGGACAGACCCTGGGGGATGAAAAACTGTTTTTT
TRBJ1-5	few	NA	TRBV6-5	CASRQGNQPQHF	TGTGCCAGCCGACAGGGCAATCAGCCCCAGCATTTT
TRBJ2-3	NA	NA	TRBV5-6	CASRIEGDFPDTQYF	TGTGCCAGCAGGATTGAGGGGGATTTCCCAGATACGCAGTATTTT
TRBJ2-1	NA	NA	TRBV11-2	CASSLVWGNEQFF	TGTGCCAGCAGCTTAGTGTGGGGGAATGAGCAGTTCTTC
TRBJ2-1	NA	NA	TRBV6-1	CASSDPEVHEQFF	TGTGCCAGCAGTGACCCAGAAGTCCATGAGCAGTTCTTC
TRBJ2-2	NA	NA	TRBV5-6	CASSLDPAVYTGELFF	TGTGCCAGCAGCTTGGATCCAGCGGTCTACACCGGGGAGCTGTTTTTT
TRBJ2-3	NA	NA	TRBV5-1	CASSPGVLGTDTQYF	TGCGCCAGCAGCCCCGGAGTCCTTGGGACAGATACGCAGTATTTT
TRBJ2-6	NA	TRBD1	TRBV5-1	CASSLAGTGGAGANVLTF	TGCGCCAGCAGCTTGGCCGGGACAGGGGGCGCTGGGGCCAACGTCCTGACTTTC
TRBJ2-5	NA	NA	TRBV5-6	CASSLVHETQYF	TGTGCCAGCAGCTTGGTCCACGAGACCCAGTACTTC
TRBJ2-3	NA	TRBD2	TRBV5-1	CASSSGLAGGPGGTDTQYF	TGCGCCAGCAGCTCGGGACTAGCGGGAGGGCCGGGGGGCACAGATACGCAGTATTTT
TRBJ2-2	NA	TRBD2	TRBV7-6	CASSLTPGGANGELFF	TGTGCCAGCAGCTTAACCCCGGGAGGCGCGAACGGGGAGCTGTTTTTT
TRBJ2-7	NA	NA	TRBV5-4	CASSLGSGLEQYF	TGTGCCAGCAGCTTGGGTTCAGGGCTGGAGCAGTACTTC
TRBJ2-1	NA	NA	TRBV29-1	CSVEGNYLSYNEQFF	TGCAGCGTTGAAGGGAACTACCTCTCCTACAATGAGCAGTTCTTC
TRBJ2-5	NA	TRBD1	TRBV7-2	CASSLADRVQYF	TGTGCCAGCAGCTTAGCAGACAGGGTCCAGTACTTC
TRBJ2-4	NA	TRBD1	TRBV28	CASSNRGIAKNIQYF	TGTGCCAGCAGTAACAGGGGTATAGCCAAAAACATTCAGTACTTC
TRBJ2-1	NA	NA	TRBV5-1	CASSGSAGYSNEQFF	TGCGCCAGCAGCGGGAGCGCCGGATATTCAAATGAGCAGTTCTTC
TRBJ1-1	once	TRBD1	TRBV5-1	CASSLGQGLNTEAFF	TGCGCCAGCAGCCTGGGACAGGGGTTGAACACTGAAGCTTTCTTT
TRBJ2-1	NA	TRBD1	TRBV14	CASSHRQGRGSNEQFF	TGTGCCAGCAGCCATAGACAGGGTCGCGGCTCCAATGAGCAGTTCTTC
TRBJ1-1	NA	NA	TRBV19	CASSISISQNTEAFF	TGTGCCAGTAGTATATCTATCTCTCAGAACACTGAAGCTTTCTTT
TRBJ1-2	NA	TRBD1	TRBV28	CASSLGTAETSYGYTF	TGTGCCAGCAGCCTCGGGACAGCCGAAACTAGCTATGGCTACACCTTC